The clone carrying this T cell receptor (beta chain) is medium-sized within its sample. No antigen is known for it. The record originates from a study of spatial heterogeneity in lung cancer. The study tagged each TCR cDNA molecule with a unique molecular identifier. TCRdb recomputed calls from the 5' RACE reads with MiXCR, one row per CDR3 protein. The sample consists of about 6,300 distinct CDR3 sequences, 1.3% of them appearing once. Time point indicated: sample taken at primary tumor resection. Study-wide results and caveats: Tumoral mutation counts were tracked by counts of expanded intratumoral alpha and beta TCRs. The estimated TCR-seq coverage of tumor T cells amounted to roughly 6.7% when looking at alpha chains and 13% to 15% when looking at beta chains.

CDR1 and CDR2 from the germline V gene are SGHVS and FQNEAQ. The length of the CDR3 is 16 residues. After removal of 3 bases from V and 5 bases from J, the junction contained 9 bases not matched to a gene. V is TRBV7-8 and J is TRBJ2-5, with 10 bases lining up with TRBD2. This receptor was identified in a male donor with early-stage non-small cell lung cancer. The sequencing used lung tumor tissue, collected at surgery. CDR3 nucleotide sequence: TGTGCCAGCAGCTTGTCCAGCGGGAGGGAGGGGGAGACCCAGTACTTC. Residues: CASSLSSGREGETQYF.